The 17 T cell receptor beta chains given below trace back to one sample, sequenced in a study of blood T cell repertoires in COVID-19. Clones were sequenced by immunoSEQ multiplex PCR, and TCRdb holds only the in-frame ones, with some missing. The table lists 150,000 to 200,000 clones, about 85% of them singletons. Sequencing was carried out using peripheral blood. These receptors all stem from a woman aged 60-75 years with acute or convalescent COVID-19.

DNA of the CDR3: TGTGCCACCAGTGATCCCCCGACAGATACGCAGTATTTT. This codes for CATSDPPTDTQYF. This chain links TRBV24-1 with TRBJ2-3; D not resolved. Trimming cost V 3 bases and J 3 bases, with 6 bases left between them. Germline values: CDR1 KGHDR, CDR2 SFDVKD. This CDR3 has 13 residues.

The genes are TRBV28 and TRBJ1-4; 9 nucleotides match TRBD1. CDR3 length: 16 residues. Germline assignment: CDR1 MDHEN and CDR2 SYDVKM. V shed 6 bases, J shed 3 bases, and the junction held 8 bases outside the gene matches. The CDR3 loop is CASSSTGGWSNEKLFF. The CDR3 nucleotides read TGTGCCAGCAGCTCCACAGGGGGCTGGTCTAATGAAAAACTGTTTTTT.

The V call is TRBV7-2, the J call TRBJ2-7; 10 bases are shared with TRBD1. V lost 5 bases and J lost 7; bases outside the gene matches: 5. The CDR3 spans 13 residues. Germline V gene data show CDR1 as SGHTA and CDR2 as FQGNSA. The CDR3 DNA reads as TGTGCCAGCAGCAGACAGGGGGCGGGTGAGCAGTACTTC. Residues: CASSRQGAGEQYF.

This chain uses TRBV11-3 with TRBJ1-3; D uncertain. V shed 5 bases and J shed 6 bases, with 23 bases lying between them. CDR1 and CDR2 (germline): SGHNT, YENEEA. The CDR3 is 17 amino acids. This CDR3 is CASSKEVPRLLENTIYF. CDR3 nucleotide sequence: TGTGCCAGCAGCAAAGAGGTCCCCCGACTACTCGAAAACACCATATATTTT. Complete variable domain (other parts from reference TRBV11-3 and TRBJ1-3): EAGVVQSPRYKIIEKKQPVAFWCNPISGHNTLYWYLQNLGQGPELLIRYENEEAVDDSQLPKDRFSAERLKGVDSTLKIQPAELGDSAVYLCASSKEVPRLLENTIYFGEGSWLTVV.

This rearrangement joins TRBV6-6 to TRBJ1-1, with a tentative D call TRBD1 (6 bases). Germline V CDR1 and CDR2: MNHNY, SVGAGI (reference sequence). The CDR3 sequence is 14 residues long. Trimming stripped 6 bases from V and 4 bases from J, with 15 bases between. Here the CDR3 DNA reads TGTGCCAGCAGCATTCAGGGGAAGGTCACTGAAGCTTTCTTT. It translates to CASSIQGKVTEAFF.

The CDR3 reads CASSPILAGGEQFF. The CDR3 DNA sequence: TGTGCCAGCAGCCCTATTCTAGCGGGAGGGGAGCAGTTCTTC. This rearrangement joins TRBV3-1 (or the pseudogene TRBV3-2) to TRBJ2-1; 12 positions agree with TRBD2. Germline lookup yields CDR1 LGHDT and CDR2 YNNKEL (reference sequence). CDR3 size: 14 residues. Trimming cost V 4 bases and J 10 bases; bases outside gene matches: 5.

V usage is TRBV12-3 or TRBV12-4 and J usage is TRBJ2-2, with TRBD2 matching 9 bases. V lost 8 bases, J lost 7 bases, and 5 bases stayed unmatched. The CDR3 sequence is 13 residues long. DNA for the CDR3: TGTGCCAGCTCCGTAGCGGGAGACGGGGAGCTGTTTTTT. It translates to CASSVAGDGELFF.

V and J are TRBV7-3 and TRBJ2-1, with 9 bases lining up with TRBD2. V lost 4 bases, J lost 7 bases, and 11 bases stayed unmatched. The CDR3 has 16 residues. CDR1 and CDR2 (germline): SGHTA, FQGTGA. CDR3: CASSSLAGGLRNEQFF. CDR3 bases: TGTGCCAGCAGCTCCTTGGCGGGAGGGTTAAGGAATGAGCAGTTCTTC.

The CDR3 sequence: CATSSRDRIYGYTF. The CDR3 DNA sequence: TGTGCCACCAGCAGCCGGGACAGGATCTATGGCTACACCTTC. J is TRBJ1-2 and V is TRBV15, with 8 bases matching TRBD1. After removal of 3 bases from V and 4 bases from J, the junction contained 4 bases not matched to a gene. The CDR3 consists of 14 residues. Germline V lookup: CDR1 LNHNV, CDR2 YYDKDF (reference sequence).

A note on this clone: The identical CDR3 is also encoded by other nucleotide sequences in the sample. J is TRBJ2-1 and V is TRBV7-6, with TRBD2 matching 10 bases. The CDR3 covers 16 residues. From germline, CDR1 is SGHVS and CDR2 FNYEAQ. The V segment lost 2 bases and the J segment 3 bases; nucleotides outside the gene matches: 4. CDR3 loop: CASSLTSSGSYNEQFF. As DNA, the CDR3 is TGTGCCAGCAGCTTAACATCTAGCGGGAGCTACAATGAGCAGTTCTTC.

The chain is built from TRBV19 and TRBJ2-5; 9 bases map to TRBD2. Germline trimming cut 6 bases from V and 4 bases from J; bases unmatched to any gene: 9. CDR3 length: 15 amino acids. In germline, CDR1 is LNHDA, CDR2 SQIVND (reference sequence). In DNA, the CDR3 is TGTGCCAGTAGCGGCTTAGCGGGAGTAAGAGAGACCCAGTACTTC. It encodes CASSGLAGVRETQYF.

The chain recombines TRBV19 with TRBJ2-1; TRBD2 agrees at 7 bases. Unmatched junction bases numbered 8, after V lost 2 bases and J lost 7 bases. Germline values: CDR1 LNHDA, CDR2 SQIVND (reference sequence). The CDR3 has 15 residues. The CDR3 DNA reads as TGTGCCAGTAGTATAACTAGCGCCAGCGCGAATGAGCAGTTCTTC. This codes for CASSITSASANEQFF.

The V call is TRBV18, the J call TRBJ2-3, with TRBD2 matching 11 bases. Trimming took 3 bases from V and 5 from J; bases not matched to a gene: 7. There are 16 residues in the CDR3. The germline CDR1 and CDR2 sequences are KGHSH and LQKENI. The DNA for the CDR3 is TGTGCCAGCTCACCCAGGCTAGCGGGAGGTAAAGATACGCAGTATTTT. It translates to CASSPRLAGGKDTQYF.

The rearrangement links TRBV29-1 to TRBJ1-4, with unresolved D. The V and J ends lost 7 bases and 6 bases respectively, with 18 bases between them. The CDR3 sequence is 14 residues long. Germline V CDR1 and CDR2: SQVTM, ANQGSEA. CDR3 region: CSALNSGFDEKLFF. CDR3 DNA: TGCAGCGCACTAAATTCTGGATTTGATGAAAAACTGTTTTTT.

The genes are TRBV3-1 (or the pseudogene TRBV3-2) and TRBJ2-1; TRBD1 might be the D (6 bases). Germline V gives CDR1 LGHDT, CDR2 YNNKEL (reference sequence). V was pared by 0 bases and J by 10 bases, with 16 bases between. The CDR3 totals 15 residues. CDR3 sequence reads: CASSQDILTRGEQFF. The CDR3 region has the DNA TGTGCCAGCAGCCAAGATATACTAACCAGGGGAGAGCAGTTCTTC.

V gene TRBV19 combines with J gene TRBJ1-3, with D unresolved. The CDR3 is made up of 12 amino acids. Trimming shortened V by 8 bases and J by 7 bases, and 12 bases separated the two germline ends. Per germline, CDR1 LNHDA and CDR2 SQIVND (reference sequence). The CDR3, as DNA: TGTGCCAGTGTGTACAGCTGGAACACCATATATTTT. Translating gives CASVYSWNTIYF.

Only a few counts were recorded for this clone. The rearrangement uses TRBV6-1 and TRBJ1-5; D is possibly TRBD1 (5 bases). This CDR3 is 16 amino acids long. Germline CDR1 MNHNS, CDR2 SASEGT. Deletions cut 3 bases from V and 0 bases from J, with 12 bases between. The CDR3: CASSESRTFSNQPQHF. The CDR3 coding sequence is TGTGCCAGCAGTGAGTCCCGGACATTTAGCAATCAGCCCCAGCATTTT.